One and the same sample provided the 8 T cell receptor beta chains below, sequenced in a study of T cell responses to AZD1222 COVID-19 vaccine. Data came from immunoSEQ multiplex PCR; TCRdb stores just in-frame clones and leaves some out. There are about 180,000 clones in the sample; almost 90% occur only once, and 7.7% lies in the top ten. The input for sequencing was peripheral blood, taken on day 0 of AZD1222 vaccination. Receptors were obtained from an adult in good health.

CDR3 sequence (DNA): TGTGCCGGAAAACAGGGGAACACTGAAGCTTTCTTT. Translation gives CAGKQGNTEAFF. The chain couples TRBV7-2 to TRBJ1-1, with D tentatively TRBD1 (6 bases). Trimming removed 11 bases at V and 1 base at J, with 11 bases between. The CDR3 has 12 residues. Looked up from germline, CDR1 is SGHTA and CDR2 is FQGNSA.

The chain combines TRBV30 with TRBJ1-2; no firm D call. The germline gives CDR1 GTSNPN, CDR2 SVGIG (reference sequence). Trimming removed 4 bases at V and 0 bases at J, with 9 bases between. CDR3 length equals 13 residues. This CDR3 is CAWKSVTNYGYTF. The CDR3, as DNA: TGTGCCTGGAAAAGTGTTACTAACTATGGCTACACCTTC.

This chain links TRBV5-4 with TRBJ1-5; a possible D gene is TRBD1 (6 bases). From germline, CDR1 is SGHNT and CDR2 YYREEE (reference sequence). This CDR3 is 14 amino acids long. Trimming cost V 0 bases and J 8 bases, with 12 bases left between them. The CDR3: CASSLGGGIEPQHF. For the CDR3, the DNA is TGTGCCAGCAGCTTGGGAGGGGGGATTGAGCCCCAGCATTTT. Full variable domain (rest looked up from reference TRBV5-4 and TRBJ1-5): ETGVTQSPTHLIKTRGQQVTLRCSSQSGHNTVSWYQQALGQGPQFIFQYYREEENGRGNFPPRFSGLQFPNYSSELNVNALELDDSALYLCASSLGGGIEPQHFGDGTRLSIL.

The chain employs TRBV1 and TRBJ2-5; the D call TRBD2 from the table was never checked on the DNA. TRBV1 is a listed pseudogene. The CDR3 sequence is 12 residues long. CDR3 DNA sequence: TGCACCAGCCCCGGACTGGAAGAGACCCAGTACTTC. The encoded protein is CTSPGLEETQYF.

The chain combines TRBV9 with TRBJ2-7; D ambiguous. CDR1 and CDR2 from the germline V gene are SGDLS and YYNGEE. The CDR3 runs to 13 residues. V was shortened by 5 bases and J by 3 bases, with 12 bases between the two germline ends. DNA for the CDR3: TGTGCCAGCAGTCCTCTTGGGCTCTACGAGCAGTACTTC. It specifies CASSPLGLYEQYF.

The CDR3 spells CASRGTGNTGELFF. For the CDR3, the DNA is TGTGCCAGCAGGGGGACAGGCAACACCGGGGAGCTGTTTTTT. The V and J genes are TRBV6-5 and TRBJ2-2; 8 nucleotides match TRBD1. The CDR3 covers 14 residues. From germline, CDR1 is MNHEY and CDR2 SVGAGI. J was trimmed by 2 bases and V by 6 bases; bases with no gene match: 2.

V and J are TRBV9 and TRBJ2-7, with 8 bases identical to TRBD1. CDR1 is SGDLS and CDR2 is YYNGEE in the germline V gene. V lost 4 bases and J lost 6; bases outside the gene matches: 6. The CDR3 is 13 amino acids. The CDR3 nucleotides are TGTGCCAGCAGCACACGGACAGGGAGCGAGCAGTACTTC. It specifies CASSTRTGSEQYF.

This clone was observed once. The chain has TRBV19 and TRBJ2-1, with 7 positions matching TRBD1. Trimming removed 3 bases from V and 0 bases from J; junction bases left unmatched: 5. The germline V gene has CDR1 LNHDA and CDR2 SQIVND (reference sequence). CDR3 length: 16 residues. The DNA for the CDR3 is TGTGCCAGTAGTATTGTTCCAGGGGGCTCCTACAATGAGCAGTTCTTC. It yields the protein CASSIVPGGSYNEQFF.